One sample yielded the 29 T cell receptor beta chains listed below, sequenced in a study of Ad26.COV2.S vaccination and SARS-CoV-2 variants. The repertoire was sequenced with immunoSEQ multiplex PCR; TCRdb's copy has only in-frame clones and lacks some. This table has about half a million clones, around 89% appearing once. Treatment in this sample: approximately 18 received Ad26.COV2.S at low or high dose, single or two shots; about 5 received placebo; per-sample allocation not given. Day 63 following the first vaccine or placebo injection was when the samples were taken. The material sequenced was peripheral blood, taken in a trial of Ad26.COV2.S vaccine versus placebo. All receptors derive from a person aged 18-65 years who received the Ad26.COV2.S COVID-19 vaccine or a placebo.

The chain employs TRBV9 and TRBJ2-1, with D tentatively TRBD2 (7 bases). This CDR3 has 15 amino acids. Between the trimmed V and J ends, which lost 0 bases and 14 bases, there was a span of 21 bases. Germline V gene sequence: CDR1 SGDLS, CDR2 YYNGEE. The CDR3 spells CASSVEGGGTTRKFF. The CDR3 nucleotides are TGTGCCAGCAGCGTAGAGGGCGGGGGCACAACACGGAAGTTCTTC. The complete variable domain, with remaining parts taken from reference TRBV9 and TRBJ2-1, reads DSGVTQTPKHLITATGQRVTLRCSPRSGDLSVYWYQQSLDQGLQFLIQYYNGEERAKGNILERFSAQQFPDLHSELNLSSLELGDSALYFCASSVEGGGTTRKFFGPGTRLTVL.

The chain recombines TRBV27 with TRBJ2-7, with D maybe TRBD1 (6 bases). Trimming took 7 bases from V and 7 from J, leaving 20 bases between them. CDR3 size: 14 residues. CDR1 and CDR2 from the germline V gene are MNHEY and SMNVEV (reference sequence). In DNA, the CDR3 is TGTGCCAGCAAGGTGACAGGCGGCGGACGGGAGCAGTACTTC. Translating it yields CASKVTGGGREQYF.

CDR3 in amino acids: CASSQKVTNSYNEQFF. CDR3 DNA: TGCGCCAGCAGCCAAAAAGTCACTAACTCCTACAATGAGCAGTTCTTC. This chain connects TRBV4-1 to TRBJ2-1; D not certain. The CDR3 is 16 amino acids. The ends were cut back, 2 bases at V and 0 bases at J, with 11 bases in the middle. The germline V gene encodes CDR1 MGHRA and CDR2 YSYEKL.

The chain employs TRBV18 and TRBJ2-7, with 11 nucleotides matching TRBD1. The V segment lost 4 bases and the J segment 4 bases; nucleotides outside the gene matches: 6. Germline V lookup: CDR1 KGHSH, CDR2 LQKENI. CDR3 size: 15 residues. CDR3 in amino acids: CASSQGQGALYEQYF. The CDR3 nucleotides are TGTGCCAGCTCACAAGGACAGGGGGCTTTGTACGAGCAGTACTTC.

With respect to this clone: A junction boundary mismatches the germline segment, possibly from a read error. The V call is TRBV7-2, the J call TRBJ2-7; 7 bases fit TRBD1. The CDR3 contains 12 residues. Germline CDR1 is SGHTA and CDR2 is FQGNSA. The CDR3 coding sequence is TGTGCCAGCAGCCGTAGGCCGGGACAGAGCTCCTTC. It yields the protein CASSRRPGQSSF.

This chain links TRBV12-3 or TRBV12-4 with TRBJ2-1; 8 nucleotides match TRBD1. V shed 6 bases and J 10 bases; nucleotides not matched to a gene: 2. CDR3 length: 11 amino acids. This chain's CDR3 is CASSRDREQFF. The CDR3 nucleotides read TGTGCCAGCAGCAGGGACAGGGAGCAGTTCTTC.

The genes are TRBV7-9 and TRBJ2-1, with unresolved D. This CDR3 region has 16 residues. Trimming left V 5 bases short and J 6 bases short, with 20 bases between. CDR1 is SEHNR, CDR2 FQNEAQ, per germline (reference sequence). CDR3 protein: CASSHRWATLPNEQFF. The CDR3 DNA is TGTGCCAGCAGCCATCGGTGGGCAACCCTCCCCAATGAGCAGTTCTTC.

V usage is TRBV6-5 and J usage is TRBJ2-4; D gene uncertain. V shed 6 bases and J shed 0 bases, with 6 bases lying between them. CDR3 length: 13 amino acids. Per the germline V gene, CDR1 is MNHEY and CDR2 is SVGAGI. For the CDR3, the DNA is TGTGCCAGCAGGCAAGGAGCCAAAAACATTCAGTACTTC. Residues: CASRQGAKNIQYF.

This clone has only one observation. This rearrangement joins TRBV25-1 to TRBJ2-1, with TRBD1 identical over 8 bases. Germline V gives CDR1 MGHDK, CDR2 SYGVNS. J was trimmed by 12 bases and V by 5 bases; bases with no gene match: 3. This CDR3 is 11 amino acids long. CDR3 coding DNA: TGTGCCAGCAGTCATGGGACAGGGCAGTTCTTC. It yields the protein CASSHGTGQFF.

The chain recombines TRBV28 with TRBJ2-7, with unresolved D. Trimming cost V 5 bases and J 2 bases, with 7 bases left between them. Germline V gives CDR1 MDHEN, CDR2 SYDVKM. The CDR3 spans 12 residues. CDR3 nucleotides: TGTGCCAGCAGTGGCGGTACCTACGAGCAGTACTTC. This codes for CASSGGTYEQYF.

The table lists this clone with a count of one. This sequence joins TRBV2 and TRBJ1-1; TRBD1 matches at 7 bases. V trimming: 4 bases; J trimming: 5 bases; junction bases outside the gene matches: 4. CDR1 is SNHLY, CDR2 FYNNEI, per germline. The CDR3 length is 13 residues. The CDR3 region is CASSVARGTEAFF. The CDR3 DNA reads as TGTGCCAGCAGTGTTGCCAGGGGGACTGAAGCTTTCTTT.

V is TRBV3-1 (or the pseudogene TRBV3-2) and J is TRBJ2-7; 7 nucleotides line up with TRBD1. Germline V gene data show CDR1 as LGHDT and CDR2 as YNNKEL (reference sequence). This CDR3 spans 13 amino acids. V was clipped by 4 bases and J by 1 base; unmatched bases: 1. CDR3 protein: CASSRQGSYEQYF. As DNA, the CDR3 is TGTGCCAGCAGCCGACAGGGTTCCTACGAGCAGTACTTC.

This chain connects TRBV11-1 to TRBJ2-3, with 10 bases aligning to TRBD2. Trimming removed 5 bases from V and 4 bases from J; junction bases left unmatched: 6. This CDR3 is 15 amino acids long. The germline V gene encodes CDR1 SGHAT and CDR2 FQDESV (reference sequence). The CDR3 loop is CASSATSGRADTQYF. As DNA, the CDR3 is TGTGCCAGCAGCGCGACTAGCGGGCGGGCAGATACGCAGTATTTT.

J is TRBJ1-3 and V is TRBV10-3, with unresolved D. The ends were cut back, 6 bases at V and 2 bases at J, with 17 bases in the middle. The CDR3 loop spans 16 amino acids. Germline values: CDR1 ENHRY, CDR2 SYGVKD. The CDR3 region is CAISRPKDSAGNTIYF. The CDR3 coding sequence is TGTGCCATCAGCCGCCCCAAGGACTCAGCTGGAAACACCATATATTTT.

The J gene is TRBJ2-5, the V gene TRBV2, with a possible D match to TRBD2 (6 bases). Germline CDR1 reads SNHLY; CDR2 reads FYNNEI. The CDR3 consists of 13 residues. With 5 bases removed from V and 5 bases from J, the gap between germline ends came to 12 bases. The CDR3 DNA reads TGTGCCAGCAGTTCACTAGGAGGGGAGACCCAGTACTTC. Residues: CASSSLGGETQYF.

V usage is TRBV5-1 and J usage is TRBJ2-7, with TRBD2 matching over 10 bases. The CDR3 consists of 15 residues. V lost 5 bases to trimming and J lost 0 bases; unmatched junction nucleotides: 5. Germline V CDR1 and CDR2: SGHRS, YFSETQ. The CDR3 DNA sequence: TGCGCCAGCAGGACTAGCGGGTCCAGCTCCTACGAGCAGTACTTC. This translates into CASRTSGSSSYEQYF. Variable domain in full (rest from reference TRBV5-1 and TRBJ2-7): KAGVTQTPRYLIKTRGQQVTLSCSPISGHRSVSWYQQTPGQGLQFLFEYFSETQRNKGNFPGRFSGRQFSNSRSEMNVSTLELGDSALYLCASRTSGSSSYEQYFGPGTRLTVT.

The rearrangement joins TRBV3-1 (or the pseudogene TRBV3-2) to TRBJ2-3; maybe TRBD2 (5 bases). Germline V gives CDR1 LGHDT, CDR2 YNNKEL (reference sequence). The V end was cut by 7 bases, the J end by 2 bases, with 13 bases between. The CDR3 contains 14 residues. CDR3 residues: CASKEKRHTDTQYF. The CDR3, as DNA: TGTGCCAGCAAAGAAAAGCGGCACACAGATACGCAGTATTTT.

The J gene is TRBJ2-3, the V gene TRBV5-1; possible D gene TRBD1, 6 bases. The V gene lost 2 bases and the J gene lost 1 base, with 11 bases spanning the gap. The CDR3 has 15 residues. Germline V gives CDR1 SGHRS, CDR2 YFSETQ. This CDR3 is CASSFQGLGTDTQYF. The CDR3 nucleotides read TGCGCCAGCAGCTTTCAGGGGTTGGGCACAGATACGCAGTATTTT.

V usage is TRBV12-3 or TRBV12-4 and J usage is TRBJ1-2; a possible D gene is TRBD1 (5 bases). The V end lost 1 base, the J end lost 7 bases, and 10 bases lay between the germline ends. The CDR3 has 13 amino acids. The CDR3 bases are TGTGCCAGCAGTTTAGGCCGGGGGTTTGGCTACACCTTC. As protein: CASSLGRGFGYTF.

The chain has TRBV18 and TRBJ2-2; D is unresolved. Per the germline V gene, CDR1 is KGHSH and CDR2 is LQKENI. The V end was cut by 2 bases, the J end by 2 bases, with 9 bases between. The CDR3 runs 15 residues. As DNA, the CDR3 is TGTGCCAGCTCACCAGCAGGAGTAAACACCGGGGAGCTGTTTTTT. Translation gives CASSPAGVNTGELFF.

The chain employs TRBV6-6 and TRBJ1-5; 8 bases fit TRBD1. Per germline, CDR1 MNHNY and CDR2 SVGAGI (reference sequence). The trim removed 5 bases at V and 2 bases at J, leaving 8 bases unmatched. The CDR3 length is 16 residues. The CDR3 is CASSGRGQGGNQPQHF. The CDR3 coding sequence is TGTGCCAGCAGTGGCAGGGGGCAAGGGGGCAATCAGCCCCAGCATTTT.

This rearrangement joins TRBV28 to TRBJ2-1; 9 nucleotides match TRBD1. The CDR3 extends over 15 amino acids. Trimming took 4 bases from V and 5 from J; bases not matched to a gene: 6. CDR1 MDHEN and CDR2 SYDVKM come from the germline V gene. Written as DNA, the CDR3 is TGTGCCAGCAGTTCCACCGGGACAGGGAACAATGAGCAGTTCTTC. This encodes CASSSTGTGNNEQFF.

The chain links TRBV6-5 to TRBJ1-5, with D perhaps matching TRBD1 (6 bases). The CDR3 has 14 amino acids. Germline V gives CDR1 MNHEY, CDR2 SVGAGI. Trimming pared 6 bases from V and 0 bases from J, leaving 9 bases between. CDR3 sequence: CASSPDSSNQPQHF. Written as DNA, the CDR3 is TGTGCCAGCAGCCCGGACAGTAGCAATCAGCCCCAGCATTTT.

The chain recombines TRBV19 with TRBJ2-2, with TRBD2 matching over 9 bases. The V gene's germline CDR1 is LNHDA and CDR2 SQIVND (reference sequence). The trim removed 9 bases at V and 1 base at J, leaving 3 bases unmatched. The CDR3 covers 14 residues. CDR3 in DNA: TGTGCCAGCCTAGCGGGGAAGAACACCGGGGAGCTGTTTTTT. Its protein product is CASLAGKNTGELFF.

The chain is built from TRBV5-3 and TRBJ1-4; the D gene is possibly TRBD1 (5 bases). TRBV5-3 is flagged as an ORF with uncertain function. Trimming shortened V by 5 bases and J by 5 bases, and 13 bases separated the two germline ends. This CDR3 is 14 amino acids long. In DNA, the CDR3 is TGTGCCAGAAGAACCGGGACGGGGAATGAAAAACTGTTTTTT. Protein: CARRTGTGNEKLFF.

The rearrangement uses TRBV4-2 and TRBJ1-5, with D tentatively TRBD1 (5 bases). Trimming cost V 5 bases and J 0 bases, with 11 bases left between them. CDR3 size: 15 residues. CDR1 is LGHNA and CDR2 is YNFKEQ in the germline V gene. This CDR3 is CASSTNRYSNQPQHF. The CDR3 DNA sequence: TGTGCCAGCAGCACCAACAGGTATAGCAATCAGCCCCAGCATTTT.

This clone has only one observation. The chain recombines TRBV7-9 with TRBJ2-5, with TRBD2 matching over 12 bases. V lost 3 bases to trimming and J lost 5 bases; unmatched junction nucleotides: 7. Germline CDR1 and CDR2: SEHNR and FQNEAQ (reference sequence). The CDR3 has 16 amino acids. CDR3 DNA: TGTGCCAGCAGCTTCGGACTAGCGGGGATTCGGGAGACCCAGTACTTC. Its translation: CASSFGLAGIRETQYF.

The chain recombines TRBV7-9 with TRBJ1-5; maybe TRBD1 (6 bases). In germline, CDR1 is SEHNR, CDR2 FQNEAQ (reference sequence). The CDR3 has 18 amino acids. Trimming stripped 4 bases from V and 0 bases from J, with 19 bases between. In DNA, the CDR3 is TGTGCCAGCAGCTCTGGGGGGACAAACTCTTATAGCAATCAGCCCCAGCATTTT. This encodes CASSSGGTNSYSNQPQHF. The full variable domain, rest sourced from reference TRBV7-9 and TRBJ1-5, is DTGVSQNPRHKITKRGQNVTFRCDPISEHNRLYWYRQTLGQGPEFLTYFQNEAQLEKSRLLSDRFSAERPKGSFSTLEIQRTEQGDSAMYLCASSSGGTNSYSNQPQHFGDGTRLSIL.

V gene TRBV6-5 combines with J gene TRBJ2-5; 7 bases align to TRBD1. This CDR3 is 15 amino acids long. V dropped 7 bases and J dropped 4; count of bases not matched to a gene: 12. From germline, CDR1 is MNHEY and CDR2 SVGAGI. CDR3 sequence: CASTLGQTHPETQYF. The DNA of the CDR3 is TGTGCCAGCACCTTGGGACAGACCCACCCAGAGACCCAGTACTTC.